The 8 T cell receptor beta chains listed next were all sequenced from one sample in a study of shared clonotypes between healthy human individuals. Clones were sequenced by immunoSEQ multiplex PCR, and TCRdb holds only the in-frame ones, with some missing. The table includes about 2 million clones, around 95% detected once. Sequenced sample: naive CD4+ T cells sorted from blood. Subset: CD45RA+ positively selected. These receptors originate from a man aged 18 to 29 in good health.

The chain combines TRBV10-2 with TRBJ1-1; D remains ambiguous. The CDR3 is 14 residues long. Trimming cost V 7 bases and J 2 bases, with 14 bases left between them. Germline values: CDR1 WSHSY, CDR2 SAAADI. CDR3 DNA: TGCGCCAGCAACGGCGGGAGACTTAACACTGAAGCTTTCTTT. It yields the protein CASNGGRLNTEAFF.

This chain links TRBV7-2 with TRBJ2-1; 7 nucleotides line up with TRBD2. In germline, CDR1 is SGHTA, CDR2 FQGNSA. V was pared by 0 bases and J by 3 bases, with 8 bases of the junction left unmatched. The CDR3 has 17 amino acids. In nucleotides, the CDR3 is TGTGCCAGCAGCTTAGCGGGGGGGATGCGAGACTACAATGAGCAGTTCTTC. It yields the protein CASSLAGGMRDYNEQFF.

The chain recombines TRBV5-1 with TRBJ1-2, with D perhaps matching TRBD1 (6 bases). CDR3 size: 14 residues. V lost 0 bases and J 3 bases, leaving 9 bases between the germline ends. Germline V gene sequence: CDR1 SGHRS, CDR2 YFSETQ. CDR3 in amino acids: CASSLDGGDYGYTF. CDR3 sequence (DNA): TGCGCCAGCAGCTTGGACGGGGGCGACTATGGCTACACCTTC.

The gene calls are TRBV25-1 and TRBJ2-1; 16 bases fit TRBD2. CDR3 length: 17 residues. Germline lookup yields CDR1 MGHDK and CDR2 SYGVNS. V was pared by 6 bases and J by 0 bases, with 2 bases of the junction left unmatched. CDR3 loop: CASRGLAGGHSYNEQFF. DNA for the CDR3: TGTGCCAGCAGGGGACTAGCGGGGGGGCACTCCTACAATGAGCAGTTCTTC. The whole variable domain, remainder taken from reference TRBV25-1 and TRBJ2-1, is EADIYQTPRYLVIGTGKKITLECSQTMGHDKMYWYQQDPGMELHLIHYSYGVNSTEKGDLSSESTVSRIRTEHFPLTLESARPSHTSQYLCASRGLAGGHSYNEQFFGPGTRLTVL.

The CDR3 nucleotides are TGTGCCAGCAGTTCAAGCCGCCGGGACACTAACACCGGGGAGCTGTTTTTT. Its protein is CASSSSRRDTNTGELFF. The genes are TRBV7-9 and TRBJ2-2, with a possible D match to TRBD1 (6 bases). This CDR3 region has 17 residues. V was trimmed by 6 bases and J by 2 bases, leaving 19 bases between them. CDR1 and CDR2 from the germline V gene are SEHNR and FQNEAQ (reference sequence).

The V and J genes are TRBV10-1 and TRBJ1-5; 7 bases map to TRBD1. The junction had 18 bases not matched to a gene; V was cut back by 7 bases and J by 0 bases. The CDR3 totals 19 residues. CDR1 is WNHNN, CDR2 SYGVQD, per germline (reference sequence). This CDR3 reads CASTEGGGYPVYSNQPQHF. Written as DNA, the CDR3 is TGCGCCAGCACCGAGGGAGGGGGCTACCCGGTTTATAGCAATCAGCCCCAGCATTTT.

A remark on this clone: The sample contains more than one DNA sequence encoding this CDR3. This rearrangement joins TRBV2 to TRBJ1-5; 11 bases fit TRBD1. CDR3 size: 14 residues. Germline CDR1 is SNHLY and CDR2 is FYNNEI. Trimming removed 6 bases from V and 4 bases from J; junction bases left unmatched: 2. The CDR3 protein is CASSGTGGNQPQHF. The DNA of the CDR3 is TGTGCCAGCAGCGGGACAGGGGGGAATCAGCCCCAGCATTTT.

Points on this clone: The same CDR3 is also encoded by other DNA sequences in this sample. In DNA, the CDR3 is TGTGCCAGCAGTGGGGAGGGTGCCTACGAGCAGTACTTC. Its translation is CASSGEGAYEQYF. The chain uses TRBV2 and TRBJ2-7, with 7 bases matching TRBD2. V was clipped by 4 bases and J by 2 bases; unmatched bases: 2. CDR1 and CDR2 from the germline V gene are SNHLY and FYNNEI. The length of the CDR3 is 13 residues.